This record covers a single T cell receptor beta chain. The antigen is undetermined. The sample originates from a study of cytomegalovirus exposure and HLA in healthy donors. Study in general: The roughly 120 million unique TCR beta sequences, from about 190 million T cells, were found by an earlier analysis.

Use of 60 Vbeta and 13 Jbeta primers characterized the PCR. Some clones are missing from TCRdb's copy, which holds only in-frame ones; the method was immunoSEQ multiplex PCR. The profile shows 100,000 to 150,000 clones, around 70% of them singletons. General study findings and limits: Analysis was carried out at a later point, and it linked a missense DCLRE1C variant to TCR beta V- and J-gene trimming.

This receptor was identified in a man aged 35 to 55 in good health and CMV-seropositive. The sample was PBMCs.

The CDR3 sequence: CASSLTGFSQPQHF. CDR3 DNA sequence: TGTGCCAGCAGTTTGACAGGTTTTTCTCAGCCCCAGCATTTT. The rearrangement links TRBV28 to TRBJ1-5, with a weak D call TRBD1 (6 bases). Germline assignment: CDR1 MDHEN and CDR2 SYDVKM. This CDR3 has 14 amino acids. Trimming took off 3 bases at V and 6 bases at J, with 12 bases between the two ends.